Following are 3 T cell receptor beta chains from one sample sequenced in a study of cytomegalovirus exposure and HLA in healthy donors. PCR amplification relied on 60 Vbeta primers (plus 13 Jbeta primers). Here immunoSEQ multiplex PCR was the method, and the copy in TCRdb shows in-frame clones only, minus some. The sample holds about 130,000 clones, approximately 71% seen once. The specimen was PBMCs. The origin of the receptors is a woman in her forties or fifties in good health and CMV-seronegative.

The chain is built from TRBV7-9 and TRBJ1-2; the D is unclear. This CDR3 comprises 14 residues. Deletions cut 6 bases from V and 4 bases from J, with 15 bases between. Germline V lookup: CDR1 SEHNR, CDR2 FQNEAQ (reference sequence). The CDR3 loop is CASSQGPGSYGYTF. Here the CDR3 DNA reads TGTGCCAGCAGTCAAGGGCCCGGGAGCTATGGCTACACCTTC. Complete variable domain (other parts from reference TRBV7-9 and TRBJ1-2): DTGVSQNPRHKITKRGQNVTFRCDPISEHNRLYWYRQTLGQGPEFLTYFQNEAQLEKSRLLSDRFSAERPKGSFSTLEIQRTEQGDSAMYLCASSQGPGSYGYTFGSGTRLTVV.

The chain carries TRBV6-6 and TRBJ2-3; 9 bases fit TRBD1. From germline, CDR1 is MNHNY and CDR2 SVGAGI (reference sequence). This CDR3 spans 16 amino acids. J lost 3 bases, V lost 0 bases, and 4 bases had no gene match. This chain's CDR3 is CASSYSTGGGTDTQYF. CDR3 DNA: TGTGCCAGCAGTTACTCTACAGGGGGCGGGACAGATACGCAGTATTTT.

The chain recombines TRBV29-1 with TRBJ2-3; 11 bases are a match to TRBD2. The V gene end was trimmed by 6 bases and the J gene end by 0 bases; junction bases not matched to a gene: 2. CDR1 and CDR2 (germline): SQVTM, ANQGSEA. The CDR3 is made up of 14 amino acids. Here the CDR3 DNA reads TGCAGCGTCACTAGCGGGGGAAGCACAGATACGCAGTATTTT. It is translated as CSVTSGGSTDTQYF.